This TCR beta chain was observed in a study of cytomegalovirus exposure and HLA in healthy donors. Study-level information: One earlier analysis, a look at 180 million or so T cells, found approximately 120 million unique TCR beta sequences. Approximately 85 million unique TCRs from HLA-typed donors were held in an early data release.

PCR involved 60 Vbeta and 13 Jbeta primers. Sequenced by immunoSEQ multiplex PCR; TCRdb stores in-frame clones only, minus some. Altogether over 85,000 clones are present, less than 70% being singletons, with the ten largest covering about 1.2%. Trimming took 0 bases from V and 3 from J; bases not matched to a gene: 8. CDR1 and CDR2 from the germline V gene are SGHRS and YFSETQ. The CDR3 is made up of 17 amino acids. The donors, nominally healthy at sampling, likely had unrecorded immune exposures. This clonotype originated in a female donor in good health and CMV-seronegative. The specimen was PBMCs. The rearrangement uses TRBV5-1 and TRBJ2-3; 9 positions agree with TRBD2. CDR3 sequence reads: CASSLDWLAGWTDTQYF. The CDR3 region has the DNA TGCGCCAGCAGCTTGGATTGGCTAGCGGGATGGACAGATACGCAGTATTTT.